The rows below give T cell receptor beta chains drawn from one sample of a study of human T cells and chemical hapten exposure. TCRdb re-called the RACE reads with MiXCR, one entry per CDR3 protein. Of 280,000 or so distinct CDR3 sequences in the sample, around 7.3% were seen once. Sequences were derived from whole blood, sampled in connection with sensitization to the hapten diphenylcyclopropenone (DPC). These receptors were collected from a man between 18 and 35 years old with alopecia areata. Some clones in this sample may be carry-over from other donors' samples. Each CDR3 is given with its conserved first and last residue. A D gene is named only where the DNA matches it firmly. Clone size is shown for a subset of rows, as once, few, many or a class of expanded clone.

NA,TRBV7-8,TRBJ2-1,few,TGTGCCAGCAGCTGGAATTACAATGAGCAGTTCTTC,CASSWNYNEQFF
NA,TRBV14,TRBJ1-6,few,TGTGCCAGCAGCCAAGTAGGCCATTCACCCCTCCACTTT,CASSQVGHSPLHF
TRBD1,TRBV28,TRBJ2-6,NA,TGTGCCAGCACCCCATTGACAGGGGAATTCTCTGGGGCCAACGTCCTGACTTTC,CASTPLTGEFSGANVLTF
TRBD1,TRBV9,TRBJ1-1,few,TGTGCCAGCAGCGTAATTAGGGACAGGGGGTATGACACTGAAGCTTTCTTT,CASSVIRDRGYDTEAFF
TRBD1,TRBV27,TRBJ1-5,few,TGTGCCAGCAGTTTATCCGGACAGGGGCAACGCCAGCCCCAGCATTTT,CASSLSGQGQRQPQHF
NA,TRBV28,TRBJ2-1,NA,TGTGCCAGCAGCCCTCTTGGGGGGGGCCTGGCCAATGAGCAGTTCTTC,CASSPLGGGLANEQFF
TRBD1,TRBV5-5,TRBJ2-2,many,TGTGCCAGCAGCTTGAATCCCGGGACAGCGAACACCGGGGAGCTGTTTTTT,CASSLNPGTANTGELFF
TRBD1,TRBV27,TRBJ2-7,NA,TGTGCCAGCAGTTCCGGACAGGGCGGGGACGAGCAGTACTTC,CASSSGQGGDEQYF
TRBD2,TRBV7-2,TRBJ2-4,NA,TGTGCCAGCAGCTTGGAATTAGAGCGGGGGGTAACCATTCAGTACTTC,CASSLELERGVTIQYF
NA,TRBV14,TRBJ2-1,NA,TGTGCCAGCAGACCCGGGACCAATTTCTACAATGAGCAGTTCTTC,CASRPGTNFYNEQFF
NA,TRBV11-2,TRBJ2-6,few,TGTGCCAGCAGCTTAGGTGGGAGTCCTGGGGCCAACGTCCTGACTTTC,CASSLGGSPGANVLTF
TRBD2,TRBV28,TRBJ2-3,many,TGTGCCAGCAGTGGGGAGCGGGGGGCCACAGATACGCAGTATTTT,CASSGERGATDTQYF
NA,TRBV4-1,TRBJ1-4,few,TGCGCCAGCAGCCCAAATCATGAAAAACTGTTTTTT,CASSPNHEKLFF
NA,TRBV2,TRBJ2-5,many,TGTGCCCTAGCACAAGGGCCCAAGACCCAGTACTTC,CALAQGPKTQYF
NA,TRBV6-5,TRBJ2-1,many,TGTGCCAGCAGGGAGACTAGTCACAATGAGCAGTTCTTC,CASRETSHNEQFF
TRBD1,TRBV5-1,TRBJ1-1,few,TGCGCCAGCACTTCCCGACAGGGAGCGAGCACTGAAGCTTTCTTT,CASTSRQGASTEAFF
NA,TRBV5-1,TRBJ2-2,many,TGCGCCAGCAGCCCCCCGGGGATGAACACCGGGGAGCTGTTTTTT,CASSPPGMNTGELFF
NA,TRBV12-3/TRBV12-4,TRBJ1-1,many,TGCGCCAGCAGCTTTGGAAGAGAAGCTTTCTTT,CASSFGREAFF
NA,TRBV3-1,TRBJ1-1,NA,TGTGCCAGCAGCCAAGAAGGCTGGGGGGGGCCTGAAGCTTTCTTT,CASSQEGWGGPEAFF
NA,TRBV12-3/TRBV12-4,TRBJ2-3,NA,TGTGCCAGCAGCCGCGGACGAGAAGATACGCAGTATTTT,CASSRGREDTQYF
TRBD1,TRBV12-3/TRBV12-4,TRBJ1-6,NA,TGTGCCAGCAATACAGGGGCCTCCTATAATTCACCCCTCCACTTT,CASNTGASYNSPLHF
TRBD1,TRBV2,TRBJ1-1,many,TGTGCCAGCATTCGCGGACAGGGGGTTTTTTTGGCTTTCTTT,CASIRGQGVFLAFF
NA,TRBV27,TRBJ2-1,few,TGTGCCAGCAGTTTATCTAGCGTTAGCTCCTACAATGAGCAGTTCTTC,CASSLSSVSSYNEQFF
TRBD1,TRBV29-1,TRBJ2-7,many,TGCAGCGTTGAATGGGCAGGGGGATACGAGCAGTACTTC,CSVEWAGGYEQYF
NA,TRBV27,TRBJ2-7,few,TGTGCCAGCAGTACCCCGGGACGGAGGGCCTACGAGCAGTACTTC,CASSTPGRRAYEQYF
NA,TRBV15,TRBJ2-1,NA,TGTGCCACCAGGGGGAGTGGGGACAATGAGCAGTTCTTC,CATRGSGDNEQFF
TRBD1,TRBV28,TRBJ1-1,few,TGTGCCAGCAGTTTAGTTCAGGGGGCGCGGAAAGCTTTCTTT,CASSLVQGARKAFF
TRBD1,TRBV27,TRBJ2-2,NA,TGTGCCAGCAGTTTGACAGGGGCAGGCGGGGAGCTGTTTTTT,CASSLTGAGGELFF
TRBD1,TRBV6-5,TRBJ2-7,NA,TGTGCCAGCAGTTACTCGTCCGGGACAGGAGCCTACGAGCAGTACTTC,CASSYSSGTGAYEQYF
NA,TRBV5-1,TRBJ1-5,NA,TGCGCCAGCAGACATAGCAGGGATCAGCCCCAGCATTTT,CASRHSRDQPQHF
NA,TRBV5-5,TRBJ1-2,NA,TGTGCCAGCAGCTTGGCTTCGCCTAACTATGGCTACACCTTC,CASSLASPNYGYTF
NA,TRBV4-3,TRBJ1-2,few,TGCGCCAGCAGCCAAGATGAAGGGTATGGCTACACCTTC,CASSQDEGYGYTF
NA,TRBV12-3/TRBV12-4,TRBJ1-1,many,TGTGCCAGCAGTGTGACCACGAACACTGAAGCTTTCTTT,CASSVTTNTEAFF
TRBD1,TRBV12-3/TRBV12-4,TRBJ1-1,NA,TGTGCCAGCAGTCAAACAGGGGGCATGAACACTGAAGCTTTCTTT,CASSQTGGMNTEAFF
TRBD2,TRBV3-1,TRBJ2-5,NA,TGTGCCAGCAGCCAAGACTTAGCCCTAGCGGGGCAAGAGACCCAGTACTTC,CASSQDLALAGQETQYF
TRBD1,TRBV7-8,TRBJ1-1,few,TGTGCCAGCAGCCCCTGGGACAGGGGCTCAGACACTGAAGCTTTCTTT,CASSPWDRGSDTEAFF
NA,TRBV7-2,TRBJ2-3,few,TGTGCCAGCAAAAAGGGGGGGAGTGAAGATACGCAGTATTTT,CASKKGGSEDTQYF
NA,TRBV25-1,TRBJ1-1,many,TGTGCCAGCAGTGGCCCGAACACTGAAGCTTTCTTT,CASSGPNTEAFF
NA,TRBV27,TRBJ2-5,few,TGTGCCAGCAGAACCTGGGGCAAAGAGACCCAGTACTTC,CASRTWGKETQYF
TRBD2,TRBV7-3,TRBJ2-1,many,TGTGCCAGCAGCTCCCCCTCTAGCGGGGGGGCCTCCAATGAGCAGTTCTTC,CASSSPSSGGASNEQFF
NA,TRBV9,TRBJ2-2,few,TGTGCCAGCAGCGGAGAACACACCGGGGAGCTGTTTTTT,CASSGEHTGELFF
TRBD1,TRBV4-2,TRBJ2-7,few,TGTGCCAGCAGCCGGGGACAGAGCTCCTACGAGCAGTACTTC,CASSRGQSSYEQYF
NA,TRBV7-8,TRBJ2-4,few,TGTGCCAGCAGCTTAGGATGGGACGCCAAAAACATTCAGTACTTC,CASSLGWDAKNIQYF
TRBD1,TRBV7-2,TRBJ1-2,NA,TGTGCCAGCAGCAGGGACAGGGAGACTAACTATGGCTACACCTTC,CASSRDRETNYGYTF
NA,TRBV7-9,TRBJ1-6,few,TGTGCCAGCAGCTTAGCGAAGGGCACGTCGGATAATTCACCCCTCCACTTT,CASSLAKGTSDNSPLHF
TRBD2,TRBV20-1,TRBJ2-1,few,TGCAGTGCTATTGGTAGCGGGGGGGCAATGGTTTACAATGAGCAGTTCTTC,CSAIGSGGAMVYNEQFF
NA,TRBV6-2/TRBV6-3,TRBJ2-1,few,TGTGCCAGCAGTTACTGGCCCTCCCCGGACAACAACAATGAGCAGTTCTTC,CASSYWPSPDNNNEQFF
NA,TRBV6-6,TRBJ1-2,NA,TGTGCCAGCAGTTACTCGAACGCGGGCAACTATGGCTACACCTTC,CASSYSNAGNYGYTF
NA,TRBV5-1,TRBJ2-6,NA,TGCGCCAGCAGCCGGGCGGGGACAGTGAGACTCTCTGGGGCCAACGTCCTGACTTTC,CASSRAGTVRLSGANVLTF
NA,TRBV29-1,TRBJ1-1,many,TGCAGCGTTGAGGGAACGCAGGCTGAAGCTTTCTTT,CSVEGTQAEAFF
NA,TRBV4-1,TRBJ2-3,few,TGCGCCAGCAGCCTAAAGGAGGGTTATAGCACAGATACGCAGTATTTT,CASSLKEGYSTDTQYF
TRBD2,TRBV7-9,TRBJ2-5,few,TGTGCCAGCAGCTTAGCGATGGCGGGAGGCGGCTTATTGGCGAAGCAAGAGACCCAGTACTTC,CASSLAMAGGGLLAKQETQYF
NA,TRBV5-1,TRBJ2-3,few,TGCGCCAGCAGCACCGGGGACCGACGGAGGGCAGATACGCAGTATTTT,CASSTGDRRRADTQYF
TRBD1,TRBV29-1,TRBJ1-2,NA,TGCAGCGTTGGGACAGGAGGTGGCTACACCTTC,CSVGTGGGYTF